The 25 T cell receptor beta chains in this list originate from one sample, sequenced in a study of identifying expanded T cells in peripheral blood. Repertoires were generated with immunoSEQ multiplex PCR, while TCRdb's copy carries only in-frame clones and drops some. The sample records around 70,000 clones, 75% to 90% being singletons. Material for sequencing was blood. The receptors come from a person between 18 and 69 years old in good health.

In its sample, this clone was seen once. This CDR3 reads CASSLGAWGYTGELFF. The CDR3 DNA sequence: TGTGCCAGCAGCCTAGGGGCGTGGGGTTACACCGGGGAGCTGTTTTTT. This chain uses TRBV11-3 with TRBJ2-2; D perhaps matches TRBD1 (5 bases). CDR3 length: 16 amino acids. Germline V gene data show CDR1 as SGHNT and CDR2 as YENEEA. Trimming removed 5 bases from V and 3 bases from J, with 16 bases in between.

V and J are TRBV10-3 and TRBJ2-5; 8 positions match TRBD2. The CDR3 has 15 residues. Losses at the gene ends were 5 bases for V and 2 bases for J; bases not matched to a gene: 7. Germline assignment: CDR1 ENHRY and CDR2 SYGVKD. The CDR3 nucleotides read TGTGCCATCAGTTCTGGCGGGAGGACTCAAGAGACCCAGTACTTC. Residues: CAISSGGRTQETQYF.

V is TRBV9 and J is TRBJ1-4, with D hard to call. The CDR3 totals 12 residues. V dropped 2 bases and J dropped 8 bases, with 7 bases sitting between them. Germline V gene sequence: CDR1 SGDLS, CDR2 YYNGEE. CDR3: CASSVQGEKLFF. In DNA form, the CDR3 reads TGTGCCAGCAGCGTTCAAGGGGAAAAACTGTTTTTT.

Comment on this clone: Other DNA sequences of this sample code for an identical CDR3. The V and J genes are TRBV6-5 and TRBJ2-1; D is undetermined. Germline CDR1 reads MNHEY; CDR2 reads SVGAGI. Trimming removed 4 bases from V and 4 bases from J, with 8 bases in between. The CDR3 is made up of 13 amino acids. In DNA form, the CDR3 reads TGTGCCAGCAGTTCCGACCCGTACAATGAGCAGTTCTTC. This gives the protein CASSSDPYNEQFF.

This sequence joins TRBV9 and TRBJ2-1, with TRBD2 matching over 10 bases. The V gene end was trimmed by 4 bases and the J gene end by 3 bases; junction bases not matched to a gene: 1. This CDR3 region has 14 residues. Germline V lookup: CDR1 SGDLS, CDR2 YYNGEE. In DNA, the CDR3 is TGTGCCAGCAGCCGGACTAGCGGCTACAATGAGCAGTTCTTC. It translates to CASSRTSGYNEQFF.

The chain carries TRBV4-3 and TRBJ2-3; 7 bases map to TRBD2. J gave up 8 bases and V 4 bases, and 18 bases lay outside the gene matches. The CDR3 runs 17 residues. The V gene's germline CDR1 is LGHNA and CDR2 YSLEER. CDR3: CASSPRRELGWEGTQYF. In DNA form, the CDR3 reads TGCGCCAGCAGCCCCCGAAGAGAACTAGGGTGGGAGGGTACGCAGTATTTT.

The chain is built from TRBV28 and TRBJ2-2; D ambiguous. CDR3 length equals 11 residues. Germline-derived CDR1 and CDR2 are MDHEN and SYDVKM. The ends were cut back, 8 bases at V and 7 bases at J, with 8 bases in the middle. The CDR3 protein is CASLTDGELFF. Here the CDR3 DNA reads TGTGCCAGCCTGACCGACGGGGAGCTGTTTTTT.

The V call is TRBV28, the J call TRBJ1-2, with D hard to call. V lost 6 bases and J lost 2, with 10 bases in between. Germline V gives CDR1 MDHEN, CDR2 SYDVKM. This CDR3 region has 13 residues. The CDR3 reads CASRSTANYGYTF. CDR3 nucleotide sequence: TGTGCCAGCAGATCTACAGCGAACTATGGCTACACCTTC.

The chain carries TRBV2 and TRBJ1-5; no reliable D call. Germline loops: CDR1 SNHLY, CDR2 FYNNEI. The ends were cut back, 5 bases at V and 5 bases at J, with 10 bases in the middle. The CDR3 sequence is 13 residues long. CDR3 protein: CASSKEGDQPQHF. The CDR3 DNA reads as TGTGCCAGCAGTAAGGAGGGCGATCAGCCCCAGCATTTT.

V gene TRBV7-2 combines with J gene TRBJ2-3; 13 nucleotides line up with TRBD2. The CDR3 sequence is 19 residues long. V lost 5 bases to trimming and J lost 4 bases; unmatched junction nucleotides: 15. Looked up from germline, CDR1 is SGHTA and CDR2 is FQGNSA. The CDR3 sequence: CASSPLVGILAGGPDTQYF. The CDR3 DNA follows: TGTGCCAGCAGCCCCTTAGTCGGGATACTAGCGGGAGGGCCAGATACGCAGTATTTT.

The J gene is TRBJ1-4, the V gene TRBV2; 8 bases match TRBD1. The CDR3 is made up of 16 amino acids. CDR1 is SNHLY and CDR2 is FYNNEI in the germline V gene. The junction had 4 bases not matched to a gene; V was cut back by 4 bases and J by 0 bases. The CDR3 bases are TGTGCCAGCAGTGTGGGACAGGCCCCAACTAATGAAAAACTGTTTTTT. Translating gives CASSVGQAPTNEKLFF.

As to this clone: This sample also contains other DNA sequences that code for the same CDR3. V is TRBV6-6 and J is TRBJ2-7; 9 bases are a match to TRBD2. With V trimmed by 8 bases and J by 0 bases, 2 bases remained unmatched. CDR3 length: 13 amino acids. Per the germline V gene, CDR1 is MNHNY and CDR2 is SVGAGI (reference sequence). CDR3 bases: TGTGCCAGCCGTAGCGGGAGCTCCTACGAGCAGTACTTC. Protein sequence: CASRSGSSYEQYF.

The chain couples TRBV28 to TRBJ2-7, with 7 bases matching TRBD1. The germline V gene has CDR1 MDHEN and CDR2 SYDVKM. Trimming at V came to 4 bases and at J to 2 bases, leaving 11 bases not matched to a gene. This CDR3 has 16 amino acids. The CDR3 nucleotides are TGTGCCAGCAGTTATACTGGGACAGCCCTAGCCTACGAGCAGTACTTC. Translation gives CASSYTGTALAYEQYF.

The chain has TRBV9 and TRBJ2-2; D may be TRBD2 (6 bases). The length of the CDR3 is 14 residues. V lost 4 bases to trimming and J lost 5 bases, with 12 bases between them. Germline V gene data show CDR1 as SGDLS and CDR2 as YYNGEE. The CDR3 bases are TGTGCCAGCAGCCTAGGACTATGGACCGGGGAGCTGTTTTTT. Residues: CASSLGLWTGELFF.

The J gene is TRBJ2-7, the V gene TRBV4-1; D ambiguous. The CDR3 spans 15 residues. Trimming left V 0 bases short and J 3 bases short, with 12 bases between. The germline gives CDR1 MGHRA, CDR2 YSYEKL. Here the CDR3 reads CASSQESFGYYEQYF. The DNA of the CDR3 is TGCGCCAGCAGCCAAGAAAGTTTCGGATACTACGAGCAGTACTTC.

The chain joins TRBV7-3 to TRBJ2-7, with 9 bases matching TRBD1. V shed 5 bases, J shed 3 bases, and the junction held 11 bases outside the gene matches. The germline V gene encodes CDR1 SGHTA and CDR2 FQGTGA. The CDR3 is made up of 16 amino acids. The CDR3 here is CASSGDRAFFNYEQYF. CDR3 nucleotide sequence: TGTGCCAGCAGCGGGGACAGGGCCTTCTTCAACTACGAGCAGTACTTC. Full variable domain (remainder filled in from reference TRBV7-3 and TRBJ2-7): GAGVSQTPSNKVTEKGKYVELRCDPISGHTALYWYRQSLGQGPEFLIYFQGTGAADDSGLPNDRFFAVRPEGSVSTLKIQRTERGDSAVYLCASSGDRAFFNYEQYFGPGTRLTVT.

The chain has TRBV4-1 and TRBJ1-1; D is undetermined. V gave up 6 bases and J gave up 1 base, with 12 bases separating them. CDR3 length: 14 amino acids. CDR1 is MGHRA, CDR2 YSYEKL, per germline. CDR3 nucleotides: TGCGCCAGCAGGCTTATCGTTACGAACACTGAAGCTTTCTTT. Translation gives CASRLIVTNTEAFF.

This chain links TRBV4-1 with TRBJ2-5; 7 bases are a match to TRBD2. Germline CDR1 reads MGHRA; CDR2 reads YSYEKL. V trimming: 2 bases; J trimming: 7 bases; junction bases outside the gene matches: 13. CDR3 length: 16 residues. The chain's CDR3 is CASSQISGGTGGTQYF. CDR3 bases: TGCGCCAGCAGCCAAATCTCGGGGGGAACGGGAGGGACCCAGTACTTC.

The chain links TRBV10-3 to TRBJ2-7, with 12 positions matching TRBD1. The germline V gene encodes CDR1 ENHRY and CDR2 SYGVKD. There are 12 residues in the CDR3. Trimming took 8 bases from V and 6 from J; bases not matched to a gene: 2. For the CDR3, the DNA is TGTGCCATCGGGACAGGGGGCGGCGAGCAGTACTTC. It codes for CAIGTGGGEQYF.

The chain combines TRBV5-6 with TRBJ1-1, with TRBD1 as a possible D gene (6 bases). Germline V gene lookup returns CDR1 SGHDT and CDR2 YYEEEE. CDR3 length: 13 amino acids. Trimming pared 6 bases from V and 7 bases from J, leaving 16 bases between. The CDR3 sequence: CASTVGGGDEAFF. The DNA for the CDR3 is TGTGCCAGCACCGTAGGGGGAGGTGATGAAGCTTTCTTT.

The rearrangement links TRBV4-2 to TRBJ2-7; D unresolved. Germline V gene lookup returns CDR1 LGHNA and CDR2 YNFKEQ. This CDR3 is 14 amino acids long. V lost 0 bases to trimming and J lost 4 bases, with 10 bases between them. The CDR3, as DNA: TGTGCCAGCAGCCAAGACCCAGTCGAGTACGAGCAGTACTTC. Translation: CASSQDPVEYEQYF.

This chain joins TRBV7-2 and TRBJ1-1; unclear D gene. This CDR3 has 13 residues. Trimming cost V 4 bases and J 0 bases, with 6 bases left between them. Germline loops: CDR1 SGHTA, CDR2 FQGNSA. CDR3: CASSSPMNTEAFF. The CDR3 DNA sequence: TGTGCCAGCAGCTCCCCTATGAACACTGAAGCTTTCTTT.

V is TRBV30 and J is TRBJ1-2; 8 bases are shared with TRBD1. This CDR3 is built from 13 residues. Germline lookup yields CDR1 GTSNPN and CDR2 SVGIG (reference sequence). V trimming: 1 base; J trimming: 8 bases; junction bases outside the gene matches: 6. In DNA form, the CDR3 reads TGTGCCTGGAGTGCAGGACAGGGAGGAGGCTACACCTTC. Translating it yields CAWSAGQGGGYTF.

The chain employs TRBV12-5 and TRBJ1-6, with D maybe TRBD1 (5 bases). The CDR3 extends over 16 amino acids. Deletions cut 0 bases from V and 9 bases from J, with 15 bases between. Germline loops: CDR1 LGHNT, CDR2 FRNRAP. CDR3 sequence (DNA): TGTGCTAGTGGTTTGGTACTAGTAGGGGAAGGTTCACCCCTCCACTTT. It codes for CASGLVLVGEGSPLHF.

The rearrangement uses TRBV18 and TRBJ2-7; TRBD2 matches 7 bases. Per germline, CDR1 KGHSH and CDR2 LQKENI. There are 14 residues in the CDR3. The junction had 9 bases not matched to a gene; V was cut back by 3 bases and J by 7 bases. The CDR3 region has the DNA TGTGCCAGCTCACCTCCGGGGGGAGCTGGGGAGCAGTACTTC. Translation: CASSPPGGAGEQYF.